Sequencing of this TCR beta chain was carried out in a study of blood T cell repertoires in COVID-19. Overall study context: COVID-19 samples from acute and convalescent phases originated in the United States, Italy and Spain. T cells, B-cell-depleted T cells, or PBMCs provided the cDNA or gDNA that served as material.

V lost 5 bases to trimming and J lost 3 bases; unmatched junction nucleotides: 8. Germline CDR1 and CDR2: LNHDA and SQIVND (reference sequence). The CDR3 is made up of 16 amino acids. This clone was seen just once. Authors' analysis steps: Estimation of nucleated cell counts relied on the amplification of reference gene primers. Sequencing was performed with immunoSEQ multiplex PCR; in TCRdb, only in-frame clones are kept and a portion is missing. V and J calls and clone size are given by that table; D and trimming were obtained from the DNA. Altogether 230,000 or so clones are present, about 79% being singletons, with the ten largest covering approximately 1.5%.

The rearrangement uses TRBV19 and TRBJ1-5; 9 bases map to TRBD1. The sequence came from a middle-aged woman who had recovered from COVID-19. The sample comprised peripheral blood. The CDR3 region has the DNA TGTGCCAGTAGTGACCGGGACAGGGTTGTCAATCAGCCCCAGCATTTT. It specifies CASSDRDRVVNQPQHF.